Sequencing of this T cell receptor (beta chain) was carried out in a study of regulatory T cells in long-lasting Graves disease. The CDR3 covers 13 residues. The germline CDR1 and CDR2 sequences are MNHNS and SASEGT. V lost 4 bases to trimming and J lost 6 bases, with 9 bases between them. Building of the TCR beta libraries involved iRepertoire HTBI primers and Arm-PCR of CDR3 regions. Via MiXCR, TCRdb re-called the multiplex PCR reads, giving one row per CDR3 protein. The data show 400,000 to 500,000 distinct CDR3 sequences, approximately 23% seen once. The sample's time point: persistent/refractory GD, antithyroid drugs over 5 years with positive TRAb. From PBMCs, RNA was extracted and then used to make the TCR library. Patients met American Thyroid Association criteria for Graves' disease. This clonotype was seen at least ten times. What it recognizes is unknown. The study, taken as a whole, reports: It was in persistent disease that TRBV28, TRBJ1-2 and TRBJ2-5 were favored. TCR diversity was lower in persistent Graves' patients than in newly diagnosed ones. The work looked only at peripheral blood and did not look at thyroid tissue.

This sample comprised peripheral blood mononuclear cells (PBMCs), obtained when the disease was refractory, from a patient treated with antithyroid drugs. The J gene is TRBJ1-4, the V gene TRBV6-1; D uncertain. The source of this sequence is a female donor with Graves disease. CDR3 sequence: CASSGPVDEKLFF. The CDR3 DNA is TGTGCCAGCAGTGGACCGGTGGATGAAAAACTGTTTTTT.